These 30 T cell receptor beta chains were all obtained from the same sample, sequenced in a study of cytomegalovirus exposure and HLA in healthy donors (dated by TCRdb to 2016 to 2017). The library relied on the immunoSEQ multiplex PCR assay. The multiplex PCR relied on a mix of 60 forward primers for TCR Vbeta segments and 13 reverse primers for TCR Jbeta segments. In its TCRdb copy, this immuneACCESS table keeps in-frame sequences only and misses some clones. Where compared with another copy, unresolved V genes explain less than half of these, and the others have no known cause. The table of this sample itemizes 150,000 to 200,000 clones. Approximately 6.5% of the sample rests with the top ten. Material for sequencing was PBMCs. Source of these receptors: a man aged 25-40 years in good health and CMV-seronegative.

V gene TRBV11-2 combines with J gene TRBJ2-1; D may be TRBD1 (5 bases). Germline assignment: CDR1 SGHAT and CDR2 FQNNGV. The CDR3 runs 16 residues. V lost 6 bases to trimming and J lost 0 bases, with 15 bases between them. CDR3 amino acids: CASRNQQDSSYNEQFF. The DNA of the CDR3 is TGTGCCAGCAGGAACCAACAGGATAGCTCCTACAATGAGCAGTTCTTC.

The CDR3 spells CASSADRVVQGEFF. DNA of the CDR3: TGTGCCAGCAGTGCCGACAGGGTAGTCCAAGGCGAGTTCTTC. J is TRBJ2-1 and V is TRBV28; 7 bases are a match to TRBD1. The CDR3 is made up of 14 amino acids. CDR1 is MDHEN and CDR2 is SYDVKM in the germline V gene. Trimming cost V 5 bases and J 14 bases; bases outside gene matches: 15.

This chain joins TRBV2 and TRBJ2-3, with D maybe TRBD2 (5 bases). The CDR3 runs 14 residues. Deletions cut 8 bases from V and 4 bases from J, with 16 bases between. Germline V gene sequence: CDR1 SNHLY, CDR2 FYNNEI. The CDR3 nucleotides are TGTGCCAGCCGCCAGGAGGTCAGGTCAGATACGCAGTATTTT. It codes for CASRQEVRSDTQYF.

This chain links TRBV6-5 with TRBJ2-2, with 7 bases that match TRBD1. The CDR3 has 15 amino acids. J lost 2 bases, V lost 5 bases, and 5 bases had no gene match. Germline V lookup: CDR1 MNHEY, CDR2 SVGAGI. The CDR3 DNA reads TGTGCCAGCAGTCGGGGACAGACAAACACCGGGGAGCTGTTTTTT. This gives the protein CASSRGQTNTGELFF.

V is TRBV27 and J is TRBJ2-7, with 9 bases identical to TRBD1. The CDR3 sequence is 13 residues long. CDR1 and CDR2 from the germline V gene are MNHEY and SMNVEV (reference sequence). Trimming cost V 11 bases and J 6 bases; bases outside gene matches: 11. CDR3 DNA sequence: TGTGCCTCTAAGGGGACAGGGAAGGCCGAGCAGTACTTC. It yields the protein CASKGTGKAEQYF.

This rearrangement joins TRBV7-9 to TRBJ2-5; TRBD2 matches 10 bases. With the DNA end fitting TRBJ2-7 better, the J assignment may be wrong. The CDR3 is 15 amino acids. Germline values: CDR1 SEHNR, CDR2 FQNEAQ (reference sequence). The CDR3 region is CASSPGLAEMYEQYF. CDR3 DNA sequence: TGTGCCAGCAGCCCAGGACTAGCGGAGATGTACGAGCAGTACTTC.

The V call is TRBV5-1, the J call TRBJ2-2, with D possibly TRBD1 on 5 matching bases. The V gene's germline CDR1 is SGHRS and CDR2 YFSETQ. V lost 0 bases and J lost 2, with 11 bases in between. The CDR3 covers 16 residues. CDR3 coding DNA: TGCGCCAGCAGCTTGGTGGACATTCAAAACACCGGGGAGCTGTTTTTT. The encoded protein is CASSLVDIQNTGELFF.

In DNA form, the CDR3 reads TGTGCCAGCAGCGTTCGGACAGGACCCTACAATGAGCAGTTCTTC. Residues: CASSVRTGPYNEQFF. V and J are TRBV9 and TRBJ2-1, with 7 bases that match TRBD1. Germline V CDR1 and CDR2: SGDLS, YYNGEE. The V gene end was trimmed by 2 bases and the J gene end by 2 bases; junction bases not matched to a gene: 4. The CDR3 has 15 residues.

This chain connects TRBV7-9 to TRBJ1-1, with D uncertain. The CDR3 length is 12 residues. CDR1 and CDR2 from the germline V gene are SEHNR and FQNEAQ (reference sequence). Trimming removed 11 bases from V and 3 bases from J, with 13 bases in between. CDR3 region: CAFSLVDTEAFF. The CDR3 bases are TGTGCCTTCTCTCTAGTGGACACTGAAGCTTTCTTT. The full variable domain, rest sourced from reference TRBV7-9 and TRBJ1-1, is DTGVSQNPRHKITKRGQNVTFRCDPISEHNRLYWYRQTLGQGPEFLTYFQNEAQLEKSRLLSDRFSAERPKGSFSTLEIQRTEQGDSAMYLCAFSLVDTEAFFGQGTRLTVV.

The chain combines TRBV29-1 with TRBJ2-5; D gene ambiguous. Germline values: CDR1 SQVTM, CDR2 ANQGSEA. V was pared by 3 bases and J by 0 bases, with 11 bases between. The CDR3 length is 14 residues. The CDR3 spells CSVEGVVNQETQYF. The CDR3 region has the DNA TGCAGCGTTGAGGGCGTGGTGAACCAAGAGACCCAGTACTTC.

The rearrangement joins TRBV11-1 to TRBJ2-1, with 7 bases matching TRBD1. The CDR3 contains 12 residues. With V trimmed by 5 bases and J by 8 bases, 3 bases remained unmatched. From germline, CDR1 is SGHAT and CDR2 FQDESV (reference sequence). The CDR3 sequence is CASSLTGDEQFF. The DNA of the CDR3 is TGTGCCAGCAGCCTTACAGGGGATGAGCAGTTCTTC.

The chain carries TRBV9 and TRBJ2-7, with D perhaps matching TRBD2 (5 bases). The CDR3 contains 14 residues. Germline CDR1 is SGDLS and CDR2 is YYNGEE. Trimming took off 4 bases at V and 6 bases at J, with 17 bases between the two ends. In DNA, the CDR3 is TGTGCCAGCAGCTCCCACATCCGAGAGGGCGAGCAGTACTTC. Protein product: CASSSHIREGEQYF. The complete variable domain, with remaining parts taken from reference TRBV9 and TRBJ2-7, reads DSGVTQTPKHLITATGQRVTLRCSPRSGDLSVYWYQQSLDQGLQFLIQYYNGEERAKGNILERFSAQQFPDLHSELNLSSLELGDSALYFCASSSHIREGEQYFGPGTRLTVT.

The J gene is TRBJ2-7, the V gene TRBV6-1, with a weak D call TRBD1 (6 bases). CDR1 is MNHNS and CDR2 is SASEGT in the germline V gene. CDR3 length: 14 residues. V was cut by 2 bases and J by 3 bases, with 11 bases left in between. CDR3 sequence: CASSESIRGYEQYF. CDR3 in DNA: TGTGCCAGCAGTGAAAGTATCAGGGGCTACGAGCAGTACTTC.

The chain carries TRBV6-5 and TRBJ2-3; 8 bases match TRBD2. There are 16 residues in the CDR3. CDR1 is MNHEY and CDR2 is SVGAGI in the germline V gene. With V trimmed by 2 bases and J by 5 bases, 9 bases remained unmatched. CDR3 DNA: TGTGCCAGCAGTTACGATAGCGGGACGGGTGAAGATACGCAGTATTTT. Amino acid sequence: CASSYDSGTGEDTQYF.

The rearrangement links TRBV11-2 to TRBJ2-7; the D gene is possibly TRBD1 (7 bases). The germline V and J ends were trimmed by 5 bases and 6 bases, with 23 bases remaining between them. CDR3 length equals 16 residues. The germline V gene has CDR1 SGHAT and CDR2 FQNNGV. CDR3 region: CASSRRGPGSGTEQYF. The CDR3 DNA reads as TGTGCCAGCAGCCGGAGGGGGCCGGGGTCCGGGACCGAGCAGTACTTC.

This chain uses TRBV6-5 with TRBJ1-2; no clear D gene. The CDR3 is 14 residues long. Germline V gives CDR1 MNHEY, CDR2 SVGAGI. V lost 5 bases to trimming and J lost 0 bases, with 10 bases between them. Written as DNA, the CDR3 is TGTGCCAGCAGTCTCAGATCTCCTAACTATGGCTACACCTTC. Its protein is CASSLRSPNYGYTF.

V gene TRBV7-6 combines with J gene TRBJ1-1; 8 nucleotides align to TRBD1. The CDR3 runs to 13 residues. Germline loops: CDR1 SGHVS, CDR2 FNYEAQ. V was pared by 6 bases and J by 7 bases, with 7 bases of the junction left unmatched. The CDR3 reads CASSVTGGGEAFF. The CDR3 DNA reads TGTGCCAGCAGTGTAACAGGGGGAGGTGAAGCTTTCTTT.

The V and J genes are TRBV2 and TRBJ2-4; TRBD1 agrees at 7 bases. The length of the CDR3 is 13 residues. Trimming removed 10 bases from V and 7 bases from J; junction bases left unmatched: 10. The germline V gene encodes CDR1 SNHLY and CDR2 FYNNEI. The CDR3 nucleotides read TGTGCCACCGACAGGGTGTCAGGGAACATTCAGTACTTC. This encodes CATDRVSGNIQYF.

The chain is built from TRBV27 and TRBJ2-7; 9 nucleotides align to TRBD1. The CDR3 runs 16 residues. Germline CDR1 and CDR2: MNHEY and SMNVEV (reference sequence). With V trimmed by 0 bases and J by 2 bases, 5 bases remained unmatched. CDR3 DNA sequence: TGTGCCAGCAGTTTATCCCGACAGGGGGGCCCCTACGAGCAGTACTTC. Its translation: CASSLSRQGGPYEQYF.

A word on this clone: This sample includes further DNA sequences coding for the same CDR3. The chain couples TRBV10-3 to TRBJ1-2, with a possible D match to TRBD1 (6 bases). In germline, CDR1 is ENHRY, CDR2 SYGVKD. The V gene lost 3 bases and the J gene lost 5 bases, with 10 bases spanning the gap. The CDR3 is made up of 13 amino acids. The CDR3 here is CAISEGQGYGYTF. CDR3 DNA: TGTGCCATCAGTGAAGGCCAGGGGTATGGCTACACCTTC.

The chain has TRBV7-8 and TRBJ2-2; TRBD2 agrees at 8 bases. The germline gives CDR1 SGHVS, CDR2 FQNEAQ. Trimming took 0 bases from V and 1 from J; bases not matched to a gene: 4. The CDR3 spans 17 residues. CDR3 in DNA: TGTGCCAGCAGCTTAGCGCGGAGCGGGAGGAACACCGGGGAGCTGTTTTTT. This gives the protein CASSLARSGRNTGELFF. Together with reference TRBV7-8 and TRBJ2-2, the CDR3 gives the full variable domain: GAGVSQSPRYKVAKRGQDVALRCDPISGHVSLFWYQQALGQGPEFLTYFQNEAQLDKSGLPSDRFFAERPEGSVSTLKIQRTQQEDSAVYLCASSLARSGRNTGELFFGEGSRLTVL.

The rearrangement uses TRBV28 and TRBJ2-1, with D possibly TRBD1 on 7 matching bases. This CDR3 comprises 15 residues. The V gene lost 3 bases and the J gene lost 10 bases, with 19 bases spanning the gap. CDR1 MDHEN and CDR2 SYDVKM come from the germline V gene. The CDR3 DNA is TGTGCCAGCAGTTTTGAGCAGGGGGGATCCCGAGAGCAGTTCTTC. It yields the protein CASSFEQGGSREQFF.

This chain joins TRBV6-5 and TRBJ1-4, with D uncertain. V lost 7 bases, J lost 2 bases, and 14 bases lay in between. The CDR3 is 15 amino acids. Germline CDR1 and CDR2: MNHEY and SVGAGI. The CDR3 nucleotides are TGTGCCAGCACCTATTCAAGGAGGACTAATGAAAAACTGTTTTTT. Its protein is CASTYSRRTNEKLFF.

The chain uses TRBV5-1 and TRBJ2-7, with TRBD2 matching over 12 bases. CDR1 and CDR2 from the germline V gene are SGHRS and YFSETQ. Trimming at V came to 1 base and at J to 2 bases, leaving 7 bases not matched to a gene. The CDR3 is 17 amino acids. This CDR3 reads CASSLPGLAGTTYEQYF. CDR3 DNA sequence: TGCGCCAGCAGCTTGCCGGGACTAGCGGGCACTACCTACGAGCAGTACTTC. Supplemented by reference TRBV5-1 and TRBJ2-7, the full variable domain reads KAGVTQTPRYLIKTRGQQVTLSCSPISGHRSVSWYQQTPGQGLQFLFEYFSETQRNKGNFPGRFSGRQFSNSRSEMNVSTLELGDSALYLCASSLPGLAGTTYEQYFGPGTRLTVT.

The chain links TRBV14 to TRBJ1-2, with D maybe TRBD1 (6 bases). Germline values: CDR1 SGHDN, CDR2 FVKESK. The CDR3 extends over 15 amino acids. The V end lost 4 bases, the J end lost 4 bases, and 16 bases lay between the germline ends. The CDR3 DNA is TGTGCCAGCAGCCCTTCCTTGACAGGATTCTATGGCTACACCTTC. Its translation is CASSPSLTGFYGYTF.

V usage is TRBV6-6 and J usage is TRBJ2-7; D is perhaps TRBD2 (6 bases). The length of the CDR3 is 14 residues. Germline values: CDR1 MNHNY, CDR2 SVGAGI (reference sequence). Trimming cost V 2 bases and J 6 bases, with 14 bases left between them. The CDR3 DNA is TGTGCCAGCAGTTACCCGCCGGGGGTGGTCGAGCAGTACTTC. Its translation: CASSYPPGVVEQYF.

The V and J genes are TRBV5-1 and TRBJ1-3, with a tentative D call TRBD1 (5 bases). The length of the CDR3 is 14 residues. Deletions cut 0 bases from V and 3 bases from J, with 7 bases between. Germline V gene data show CDR1 as SGHRS and CDR2 as YFSETQ. Here the CDR3 reads CASSLAGYGNTIYF. For the CDR3, the DNA is TGCGCCAGCAGCTTGGCAGGGTATGGAAACACCATATATTTT.

The chain is built from TRBV9 and TRBJ1-6; weak D call: TRBD1 (6 bases). Per germline, CDR1 SGDLS and CDR2 YYNGEE. The CDR3 has 17 residues. Deletions cut 0 bases from V and 0 bases from J, with 10 bases between. CDR3: CASSVESGASYNSPLHF. CDR3 DNA sequence: TGTGCCAGCAGCGTAGAGTCAGGGGCCTCCTATAATTCACCCCTCCACTTT.

CDR3 residues: CASSREGYGYTF. In DNA form, the CDR3 reads TGTGCCAGCAGCAGGGAGGGCTATGGCTACACCTTC. The J gene is TRBJ1-2, the V gene TRBV9; D is undetermined. Deletions cut 4 bases from V and 4 bases from J, with 8 bases between. The germline V gene has CDR1 SGDLS and CDR2 YYNGEE. The length of the CDR3 is 12 residues.

V usage is TRBV5-1 and J usage is TRBJ2-6; D ambiguous. CDR1 is SGHRS and CDR2 is YFSETQ in the germline V gene. The CDR3 is made up of 17 amino acids. V gave up 8 bases and J gave up 1 base, with 19 bases separating them. CDR3 sequence (DNA): TGCGCCAGTATGTGGTCACCTTTACAATCTGGGGCCAACGTCCTGACTTTC. Protein: CASMWSPLQSGANVLTF.